This T cell receptor beta chain is from a study of cytomegalovirus exposure and HLA in healthy donors. About the study: An early data release held some 85 million unique TCRs from HLA-typed donors.

Study-wide points: When analyzed later, a missense DCLRE1C variant was found to be linked to TCR beta V- and J-gene trimming. A cluster of highly shared sequence variants was likely a sequencing artifact. The sole available immune exposure information was CMV serostatus.

As concerns this clone: Its antigen is not identified. Germline and junction disagree at one end, which may indicate a read error.

CDR1 is KGHSH and CDR2 is LQKENI in the germline V gene. This CDR3 is built from 12 residues. The PCR ran on 60 Vbeta and 13 Jbeta primers. Measured with immunoSEQ multiplex PCR; TCRdb has only the in-frame clones, and not every one. Among about 150,000 clones listed, about 75% were seen once. The sequence was collected from a man aged 18 to 35 in good health and CMV-seropositive. The gene calls are TRBV18 and TRBJ2-4; 7 bases are shared with TRBD1. Sequenced material: PBMCs. In nucleotides, the CDR3 is TGTGCCAGCTCACCACCGGGACAGAAAGCGGTATTC. The encoded protein is CASSPPGQKAVF.